The next 28 T cell receptor beta chains were all read from a single sample in a study of blood T cell repertoires in COVID-19. Only in-frame clones appear in the TCRdb table, and some are missing; sequencing was by immunoSEQ multiplex PCR. The sample includes some 100,000 clones, approximately 90% of them seen just once. Material for sequencing was peripheral blood. Source of these receptors: a man between 50 and 59 years old with acute or convalescent COVID-19.

This clone was observed a handful of times. V is TRBV9 and J is TRBJ2-2; D is ambiguous. The germline CDR1 and CDR2 sequences are SGDLS and YYNGEE. The CDR3 spans 15 residues. Trimming took 1 base from V and 2 from J, leaving 9 bases between them. The CDR3 DNA is TGTGCCAGCAGCGTATTGGCCTCAAACACCGGGGAGCTGTTTTTT. This codes for CASSVLASNTGELFF.

The J gene is TRBJ2-7, the V gene TRBV5-1; no clear D. The V gene's germline CDR1 is SGHRS and CDR2 YFSETQ. V lost 7 bases to trimming and J lost 0 bases, with 14 bases between them. This CDR3 has 14 residues. The CDR3 sequence: CASQASPDSYEQYF. CDR3 in DNA: TGCGCCAGCCAAGCGAGTCCAGACTCCTACGAGCAGTACTTC.

The chain combines TRBV7-8 with TRBJ2-3; possibly TRBD2 for D (5 bases). Trimming took off 1 base at V and 4 bases at J, with 18 bases between the two ends. Germline V lookup: CDR1 SGHVS, CDR2 FQNEAQ. The CDR3 totals 17 residues. The CDR3 region is CASSLELRVTRADTQYF. CDR3 DNA sequence: TGTGCCAGCAGCTTAGAGCTACGGGTTACTAGGGCAGATACGCAGTATTTT.

The chain links TRBV18 to TRBJ2-1; 7 bases are a match to TRBD2. Germline V gene lookup returns CDR1 KGHSH and CDR2 LQKENI. This CDR3 contains 14 residues. V lost 3 bases to trimming and J lost 4 bases; unmatched junction nucleotides: 3. Here the CDR3 reads CASSPLAEYNEQFF. In DNA form, the CDR3 reads TGTGCCAGCTCACCCCTAGCGGAGTACAATGAGCAGTTCTTC.

The CDR3, as DNA: TGTGCCAGCAAGCTAAGCGGGAGTAGCGCAGATACGCAGTATTTT. This sequence encodes CASKLSGSSADTQYF. J is TRBJ2-3 and V is TRBV6-5; 8 nucleotides line up with TRBD2. V lost 7 bases, J lost 4 bases, and 10 bases stayed unmatched. The CDR3 is 15 amino acids. Germline assignment: CDR1 MNHEY and CDR2 SVGAGI.

The V and J genes are TRBV5-6 and TRBJ1-2, with D uncertain. V was trimmed by 0 bases and J by 7 bases, leaving 7 bases between them. The CDR3 sequence is 12 residues long. CDR1 SGHDT and CDR2 YYEEEE come from the germline V gene. The CDR3 DNA follows: TGTGCCAGCAGCTTGGCCGTGAGTGGCTACACCTTC. This codes for CASSLAVSGYTF.

The gene calls are TRBV11-2 and TRBJ1-2; D gene ambiguous. Germline-derived CDR1 and CDR2 are SGHAT and FQNNGV. V lost 0 bases and J lost 4, with 9 bases in between. The CDR3 has 14 amino acids. The CDR3 DNA follows: TGTGCCAGCAGCTTAGATTACAGTGCCTATGGCTACACCTTC. This sequence encodes CASSLDYSAYGYTF.

The chain combines TRBV5-1 with TRBJ1-1; no clear D. Germline V CDR1 and CDR2: SGHRS, YFSETQ. The CDR3 covers 14 residues. Trimming took off 7 bases at V and 1 base at J, with 14 bases between the two ends. CDR3 DNA sequence: TGCGCCAGCCGCCCCGAGACAAGGAACACTGAAGCTTTCTTT. Translating gives CASRPETRNTEAFF.

This chain uses TRBV27 with TRBJ2-7, with D perhaps TRBD2 (5 bases). Germline lookup yields CDR1 MNHEY and CDR2 SMNVEV (reference sequence). This CDR3 is built from 13 residues. V was clipped by 7 bases and J by 6 bases, with 16 bases between them. Written as DNA, the CDR3 is TGTGCCAGCAAAGGAGGACCCCGGGGCGAGCAGTACTTC. Its protein product is CASKGGPRGEQYF.

This clone has just one count. V gene TRBV9 combines with J gene TRBJ1-4, with unresolved D. Germline CDR1 reads SGDLS; CDR2 reads YYNGEE. The length of the CDR3 is 15 residues. The V end was cut by 0 bases, the J end by 0 bases, with 6 bases between. The CDR3 coding sequence is TGTGCCAGCAGCGTAGCAGGTACAACTAATGAAAAACTGTTTTTT. Its translation: CASSVAGTTNEKLFF.

The sample holds a few counts of this clone. The V gene is TRBV10-2, the J gene TRBJ1-5, with D unresolved. In germline, CDR1 is WSHSY, CDR2 SAAADI. Trimming pared 0 bases from V and 4 bases from J, leaving 7 bases between. The CDR3 runs 14 residues. The CDR3 sequence is CASSESGRNQPQHF. The DNA for the CDR3 is TGCGCCAGCAGTGAGTCGGGCCGTAATCAGCCCCAGCATTTT.

This chain uses TRBV19 with TRBJ1-1, with D unresolved. Germline lookup yields CDR1 LNHDA and CDR2 SQIVND (reference sequence). The CDR3 is 15 amino acids. V lost 4 bases, J lost 1 base, and 13 bases lay in between. CDR3 protein: CASSRIGERNTEAFF. CDR3 in DNA: TGTGCCAGTAGTAGAATAGGTGAGCGGAACACTGAAGCTTTCTTT.

V is TRBV13 and J is TRBJ2-7, with 14 bases identical to TRBD2. The germline V gene has CDR1 PRHDT and CDR2 FYEKMQ (reference sequence). With V trimmed by 4 bases and J by 6 bases, 2 bases remained unmatched. This CDR3 has 14 amino acids. CDR3 coding DNA: TGTGCCAGCAGCTCGGGACTAGCGGGAGTCGAGCAGTACTTC. It codes for CASSSGLAGVEQYF.

This clone was detected a few times. The chain employs TRBV19 and TRBJ1-5; D unclear. Trimming cost V 7 bases and J 4 bases, with 8 bases left between them. Germline-derived CDR1 and CDR2 are LNHDA and SQIVND (reference sequence). This CDR3 contains 12 residues. The CDR3 nucleotides read TGTGCCAGTAAGTCGGGGAATCAGCCCCAGCATTTT. As protein: CASKSGNQPQHF.

The chain is built from TRBV7-9 and TRBJ2-1, with a possible D match to TRBD1 (5 bases). Germline V gene sequence: CDR1 SEHNR, CDR2 FQNEAQ (reference sequence). The ends were cut back, 5 bases at V and 0 bases at J, with 14 bases in the middle. The CDR3 has 16 residues. CDR3 DNA sequence: TGTGCCAGCAGCCCCGACAGCCTGGGCTCCTACAATGAGCAGTTCTTC. Protein sequence: CASSPDSLGSYNEQFF.

V and J are TRBV7-2 and TRBJ2-1; D perhaps matches TRBD2 (6 bases). The CDR3 runs to 14 residues. Trimming cost V 2 bases and J 8 bases, with 13 bases left between them. Looked up from germline, CDR1 is SGHTA and CDR2 is FQGNSA. The CDR3 coding sequence is TGTGCCAGCAGCTTAATAGACCCGGGAGATGAGCAGTTCTTC. Translated: CASSLIDPGDEQFF.

This chain links TRBV24-1 with TRBJ2-3; 7 bases agree with TRBD2. J was trimmed by 1 base and V by 3 bases; bases with no gene match: 6. There are 16 residues in the CDR3. Germline CDR1 reads KGHDR; CDR2 reads SFDVKD. CDR3 residues: CATSDPGGSGTDTQYF. DNA for the CDR3: TGTGCCACCAGTGATCCCGGGGGGTCGGGCACAGATACGCAGTATTTT.

The rearrangement links TRBV30 to TRBJ2-2, with 10 bases that match TRBD1. Unmatched junction bases numbered 10, after V lost 1 base and J lost 2 bases. The CDR3 extends over 18 amino acids. Germline loops: CDR1 GTSNPN, CDR2 SVGIG (reference sequence). The CDR3 DNA reads TGTGCCTGGAGTGGGGGGACAGGGGAGGGGATCAACACCGGGGAGCTGTTTTTT. As protein: CAWSGGTGEGINTGELFF.

This chain links TRBV5-4 with TRBJ2-7; the D gene is possibly TRBD2 (6 bases). V was cut by 1 base and J by 0 bases, with 11 bases left in between. This CDR3 is 15 amino acids long. In germline, CDR1 is SGHNT, CDR2 YYREEE (reference sequence). The CDR3 sequence: CASSLWAGHSYEQYF. The CDR3 region has the DNA TGTGCCAGCAGCTTGTGGGCGGGGCACTCCTACGAGCAGTACTTC.

In DNA, the CDR3 is TGTGCCACCTCCCCTTCGCCAGCGGGACACGAGCAGTACTTC. Translating it yields CATSPSPAGHEQYF. The gene calls are TRBV10-3 and TRBJ2-7; TRBD2 aligns across 7 bases. CDR1 is ENHRY and CDR2 is SYGVKD in the germline V gene. The V and J ends lost 10 bases and 5 bases, in that order; junction bases with no gene match: 14. CDR3 length: 14 amino acids.

This clone was seen a handful of times. The V gene is TRBV6-4, the J gene TRBJ2-7; 7 nucleotides line up with TRBD2. The CDR3 loop spans 15 amino acids. V trimming: 5 bases; J trimming: 3 bases; junction bases outside the gene matches: 10. Germline lookup yields CDR1 MRHNA and CDR2 SNTAGT. The CDR3 here is CASSSGVATHYEQYF. The CDR3 region has the DNA TGTGCCAGCAGTAGCGGGGTAGCAACTCACTACGAGCAGTACTTC.

The V call is TRBV3-1 (or the pseudogene TRBV3-2), the J call TRBJ2-7; TRBD2 aligns across 16 bases. Germline CDR1 and CDR2: LGHDT and YNNKEL (reference sequence). The CDR3 consists of 15 residues. Trimming took 4 bases from V and 5 from J; bases not matched to a gene: 2. CDR3 DNA: TGTGCCAGCAGCCTAGGGACTAGCGGGAGGGACGAGCAGTACTTC. Residues: CASSLGTSGRDEQYF.

The genes are TRBV12-5 and TRBJ2-4; TRBD1 agrees at 8 bases. Germline V gives CDR1 LGHNT, CDR2 FRNRAP. This CDR3 has 16 residues. Trimming took 4 bases from V and 2 from J; bases not matched to a gene: 7. The CDR3 protein is CASGSGTGGTKNIQYF. As DNA, the CDR3 is TGTGCTAGTGGTTCCGGGACAGGAGGGACCAAAAACATTCAGTACTTC.

V is TRBV6-5 and J is TRBJ1-4; D ambiguous. Germline V CDR1 and CDR2: MNHEY, SVGAGI. CDR3 length equals 15 residues. V gave up 1 base and J gave up 4 bases, with 10 bases separating them. This CDR3 reads CASSYLPGVNEKLFF. CDR3 nucleotide sequence: TGTGCCAGCAGTTACTTGCCGGGTGTTAATGAAAAACTGTTTTTT.

This rearrangement joins TRBV5-1 to TRBJ2-5; D gene uncertain. Looked up from germline, CDR1 is SGHRS and CDR2 is YFSETQ. This CDR3 is built from 12 residues. Trimming took off 0 bases at V and 4 bases at J, with 4 bases between the two ends. The CDR3 coding sequence is TGCGCCAGCAGCTTGGACTTAGAGACCCAGTACTTC. This sequence encodes CASSLDLETQYF.

In this sample, this clone turned up a few times. At the DNA level, this CDR3 is encoded by other sequences in the same sample as well. This chain connects TRBV18 to TRBJ1-5; possibly TRBD1 for D (6 bases). Deletions cut 3 bases from V and 2 bases from J, with 8 bases between. The CDR3 contains 14 residues. The germline V gene has CDR1 KGHSH and CDR2 LQKENI. CDR3 DNA sequence: TGTGCCAGCTCACCTTCAGGGGGCAATCAGCCCCAGCATTTT. Protein: CASSPSGGNQPQHF.

CDR3 amino acids: CASSTGYQGVRGTGELFF. CDR3 coding DNA: TGTGCCAGCAGTACCGGATACCAGGGGGTCAGGGGAACCGGGGAGCTGTTTTTT. This rearrangement joins TRBV6-2 or TRBV6-3 to TRBJ2-2, with 7 bases lining up with TRBD1. Germline V gives CDR1 MNHEY, CDR2 SVGEGT. The ends lost 5 bases at V and 5 bases at J; junction bases unmatched: 17. This CDR3 spans 18 amino acids.

This sequence joins TRBV15 and TRBJ2-3; 8 bases are shared with TRBD1. Germline lookup yields CDR1 LNHNV and CDR2 YYDKDF (reference sequence). CDR3 length equals 14 residues. Losses at the gene ends were 6 bases for V and 2 bases for J; bases not matched to a gene: 4. The CDR3 DNA follows: TGTGCCACCAGAAGGCAGGGGGCCACAGATACGCAGTATTTT. The encoded protein is CATRRQGATDTQYF.